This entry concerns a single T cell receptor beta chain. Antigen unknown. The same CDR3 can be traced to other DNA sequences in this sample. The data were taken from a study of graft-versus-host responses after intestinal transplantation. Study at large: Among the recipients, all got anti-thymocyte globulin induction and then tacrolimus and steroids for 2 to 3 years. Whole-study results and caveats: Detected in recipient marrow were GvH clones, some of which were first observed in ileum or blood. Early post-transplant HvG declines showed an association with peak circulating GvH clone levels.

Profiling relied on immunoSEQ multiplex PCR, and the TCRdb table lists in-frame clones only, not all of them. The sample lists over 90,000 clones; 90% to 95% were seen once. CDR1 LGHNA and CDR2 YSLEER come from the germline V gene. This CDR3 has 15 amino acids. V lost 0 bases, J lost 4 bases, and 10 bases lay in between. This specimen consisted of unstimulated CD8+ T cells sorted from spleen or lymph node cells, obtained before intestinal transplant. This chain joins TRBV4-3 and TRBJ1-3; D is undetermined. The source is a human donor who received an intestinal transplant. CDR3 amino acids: CASSQDPGSGNTIYF. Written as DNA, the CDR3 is TGCGCCAGCAGCCAAGATCCGGGGTCCGGAAACACCATATATTTT.